This entry features one T cell receptor beta chain sequence. Its matching antigen is unknown. Identification of naive CD8+ T cells rested on CD45RO-CCR7+CD27+CD95- status. The record originates from a study of CXCR3-negative and CXCR3-positive naive CD8 T cells. Findings and limits, study-wide: Memory CD8+ cells had much lower diversity, and both naive subsets had comparably high diversity. Naive subsets did not differ in surface CD5, and TRB CDR3 properties served to infer TCR strength.

The CDR3 covers 13 residues. Germline lookup yields CDR1 SQVTM and CDR2 ANQGSEA. The TRB libraries of cDNA were built by UMI-labeled 5' RACE. TCRdb re-called the 5' RACE reads; every CDR3 protein appears as one record, without DNA. The sample table includes roughly 86,000 distinct CDR3 sequences. The clonotype comes from a human donor in good health. Some clones in this sample may be carry-over from other donors' samples. The V gene is TRBV29-1, the J gene TRBJ2-3; absent DNA, TCRdb's TRBD2 call cannot be checked. Material for sequencing was naive CXCR3- CD8+ T cells from blood. Indicated subset: CD45RO-CCR7+CD27+CD95- naive CD8+ T cells lacking CXCR3 (TNR3-). The CDR3 loop reads CSVEEGRTDTQYF.